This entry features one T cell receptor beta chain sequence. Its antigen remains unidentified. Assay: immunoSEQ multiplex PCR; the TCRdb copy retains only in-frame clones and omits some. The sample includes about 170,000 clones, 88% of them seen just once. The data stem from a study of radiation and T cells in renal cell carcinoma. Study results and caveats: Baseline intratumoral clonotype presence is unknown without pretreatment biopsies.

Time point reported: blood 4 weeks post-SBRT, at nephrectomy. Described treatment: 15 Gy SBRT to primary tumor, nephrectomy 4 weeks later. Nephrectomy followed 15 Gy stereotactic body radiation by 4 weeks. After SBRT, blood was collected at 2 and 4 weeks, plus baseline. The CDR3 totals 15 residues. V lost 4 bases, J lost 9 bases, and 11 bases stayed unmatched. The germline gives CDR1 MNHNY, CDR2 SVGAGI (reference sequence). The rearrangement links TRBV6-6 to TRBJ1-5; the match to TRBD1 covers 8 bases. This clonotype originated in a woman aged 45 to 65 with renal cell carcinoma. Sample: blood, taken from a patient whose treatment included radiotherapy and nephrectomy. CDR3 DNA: TGTGCCAGCAGTTGGACAGGGAAGGATGATCGGCCCCAGCATTTT. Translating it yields CASSWTGKDDRPQHF.